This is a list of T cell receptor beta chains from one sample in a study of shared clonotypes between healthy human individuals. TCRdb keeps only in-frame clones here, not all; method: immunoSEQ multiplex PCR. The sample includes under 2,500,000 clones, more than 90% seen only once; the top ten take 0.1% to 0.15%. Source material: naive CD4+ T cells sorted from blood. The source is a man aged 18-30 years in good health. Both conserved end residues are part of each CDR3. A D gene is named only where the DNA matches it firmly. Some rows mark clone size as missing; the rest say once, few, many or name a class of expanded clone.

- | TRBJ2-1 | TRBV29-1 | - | CSVRSSYNEQFF | TGCAGCGTAAGGAGCTCCTACAATGAGCAGTTCTTC
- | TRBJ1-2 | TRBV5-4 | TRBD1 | CASRLQGEIYGYTF | TGTGCCAGCAGACTCCAGGGGGAAATCTATGGCTACACCTTC
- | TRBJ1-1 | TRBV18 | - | CASSPQGINTEAFF | TGTGCCAGCTCACCACAGGGTATAAACACTGAAGCTTTCTTT
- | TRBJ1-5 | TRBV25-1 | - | CASSELRFLSNQPQHF | TGTGCCAGCAGTGAACTTCGGTTTTTAAGCAATCAGCCCCAGCATTTT
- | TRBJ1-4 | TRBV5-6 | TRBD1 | CASNLSSNRDRDEKLFF | TGTGCCAGCAACTTAAGCTCTAACCGGGACAGGGATGAAAAACTGTTTTTT
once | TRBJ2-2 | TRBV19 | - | CASSMASRRPGELFF | TGTGCCAGTAGTATGGCCAGTCGGAGGCCCGGGGAGCTGTTTTTT
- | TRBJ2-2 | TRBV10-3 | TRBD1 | CAISEDRRTPTGELFF | TGTGCCATCAGCGAGGACAGGCGAACCCCCACCGGGGAGCTGTTTTTT
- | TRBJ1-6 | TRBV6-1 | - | CASSDIGYNSPLHF | TGTGCCAGCAGTGATATAGGTTATAATTCACCCCTCCACTTT
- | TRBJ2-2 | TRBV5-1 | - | CASTSGHLNTGELFF | TGCGCCAGCACCTCGGGACACCTGAACACCGGGGAGCTGTTTTTT
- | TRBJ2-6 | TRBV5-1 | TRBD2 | CASSLGHRLAGNSGANVLTF | TGCGCCAGCAGCTTGGGTCATAGACTAGCGGGGAACTCTGGGGCCAACGTCCTGACTTTC
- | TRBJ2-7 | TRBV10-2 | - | CASSEMYEQYF | TGCGCCAGCAGTGAGATGTACGAGCAGTACTTC
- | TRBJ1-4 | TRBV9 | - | CASSSHSFGNEKLFF | TGTGCCAGCAGCTCCCACAGCTTTGGTAATGAAAAACTGTTTTTT
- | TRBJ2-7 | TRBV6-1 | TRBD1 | CASSLDRVGNYEQYF | TGTGCCAGCAGCCTGGACAGGGTTGGAAACTACGAGCAGTACTTC
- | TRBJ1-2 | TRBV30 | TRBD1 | CAWSRQGAGYGYTF | TGTGCCTGGAGTCGACAGGGGGCTGGCTATGGCTACACCTTC
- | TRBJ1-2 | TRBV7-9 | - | CASSRTDSFYGYTF | TGTGCCAGCAGCCGAACCGACAGCTTCTATGGCTACACCTTC
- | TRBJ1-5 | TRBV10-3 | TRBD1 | CAISGQGGNQPQHF | TGTGCCATCAGCGGACAGGGGGGCAATCAGCCCCAGCATTTT
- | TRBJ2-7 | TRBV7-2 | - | CASSLNRGGNEQYF | TGTGCCAGCAGCTTAAACAGGGGCGGGAACGAGCAGTACTTC
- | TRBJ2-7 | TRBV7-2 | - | CASSLGSGLTYEQYF | TGTGCCAGCAGCTTAGGAAGCGGGTTAACCTACGAGCAGTACTTC
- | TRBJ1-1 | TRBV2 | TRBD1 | CASGSETGVQGTEAFF | TGTGCCAGCGGGTCGGAGACAGGGGTCCAGGGGACTGAAGCTTTCTTT
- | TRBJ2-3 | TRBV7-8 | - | CASRKQGAGTDTQYF | TGTGCCAGCAGAAAACAGGGTGCGGGCACAGATACGCAGTATTTT
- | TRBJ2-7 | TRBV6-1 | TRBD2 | CASRVGEGQYF | TGTGCCAGCAGGGTGGGGGAGGGGCAGTACTTC
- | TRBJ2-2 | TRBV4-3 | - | CASSQEGLFSGELFF | TGCGCCAGCAGCCAAGAGGGACTTTTCTCCGGGGAGCTGTTTTTT
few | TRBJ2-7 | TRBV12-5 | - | CASGLDREQYF | TGTGCTAGTGGTTTGGACCGCGAGCAGTACTTC
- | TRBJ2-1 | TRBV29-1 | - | CSVAGENEQFF | TGCAGCGTCGCCGGGGAGAATGAGCAGTTCTTC
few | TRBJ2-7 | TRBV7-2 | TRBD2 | CASRLAGGYEQYF | TGTGCCAGCAGGCTAGCGGGAGGGTACGAGCAGTACTTC
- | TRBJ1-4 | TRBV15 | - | CATSRDRLTVTTNEKLFF | TGTGCCACCAGCAGAGATCGGTTAACAGTTACAACTAATGAAAAACTGTTTTTT
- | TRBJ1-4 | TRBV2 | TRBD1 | CASRSDRVTNEKLFF | TGTGCCAGCAGATCCGACAGGGTGACTAATGAAAAACTGTTTTTT
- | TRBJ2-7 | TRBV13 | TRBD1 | CASSSDRGEWSEQYF | TGTGCCAGCAGCTCCGACAGGGGGGAATGGAGTGAGCAGTACTTC
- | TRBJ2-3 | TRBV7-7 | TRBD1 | CASSTGTGLTDTQYF | TGTGCTAGCAGCACCGGGACAGGCCTCACAGATACGCAGTATTTT
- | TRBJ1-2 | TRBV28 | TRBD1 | CASSFDDRGVGGYTF | TGTGCCAGCAGTTTTGATGACAGGGGAGTAGGTGGCTACACCTTC
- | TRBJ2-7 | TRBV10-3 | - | CAIHDGPASYEQYF | TGTGCCATCCATGATGGACCGGCCTCCTACGAGCAGTACTTC
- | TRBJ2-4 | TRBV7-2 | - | CASSLVGTPDKNIQYF | TGTGCCAGCAGCTTGGTGGGCACACCCGACAAAAACATTCAGTACTTC
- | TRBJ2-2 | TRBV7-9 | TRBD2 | CASSPALAGTGELFF | TGTGCCAGCAGCCCGGCACTAGCGGGCACCGGGGAGCTGTTTTTT
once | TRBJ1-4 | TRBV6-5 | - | CASRTTDKGGEKLFF | TGTGCCAGCAGGACCACGGACAAGGGAGGGGAAAAACTGTTTTTT
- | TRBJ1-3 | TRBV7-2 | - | CASTPQPFSGNTIYF | TGTGCCAGCACCCCCCAGCCATTCTCTGGAAACACCATATATTTT
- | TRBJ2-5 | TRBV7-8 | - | CASGGRETQYF | TGTGCCAGCGGGGGACGCGAGACCCAGTACTTC
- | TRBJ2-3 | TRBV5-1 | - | CASSFNTDTQYF | TGCGCCAGCAGCTTTAACACAGATACGCAGTATTTT
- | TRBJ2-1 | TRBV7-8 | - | CASSLRGGTSYNEQFF | TGTGCCAGCAGCTTACGTGGAGGGACCTCCTACAATGAGCAGTTCTTC
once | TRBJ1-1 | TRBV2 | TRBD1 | CASSEHGQGNTEAFF | TGTGCCAGCAGTGAACATGGACAGGGGAACACTGAAGCTTTCTTT
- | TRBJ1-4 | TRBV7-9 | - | CASSFGAGNEKLFF | TGTGCCAGCAGCTTTGGGGCGGGGAATGAAAAACTGTTTTTT
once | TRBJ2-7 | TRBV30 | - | CAWSSLTGPEQYF | TGTGCCTGGAGTTCACTAACAGGGCCCGAGCAGTACTTC
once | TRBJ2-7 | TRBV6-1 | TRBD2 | CASSELADSYEQYF | TGTGCCAGCAGTGAACTAGCGGACTCCTACGAGCAGTACTTC
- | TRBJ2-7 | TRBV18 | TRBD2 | CASSLLAGGQSSYEQYF | TGTGCCAGCTCCCTCCTAGCGGGAGGGCAAAGCTCCTACGAGCAGTACTTC